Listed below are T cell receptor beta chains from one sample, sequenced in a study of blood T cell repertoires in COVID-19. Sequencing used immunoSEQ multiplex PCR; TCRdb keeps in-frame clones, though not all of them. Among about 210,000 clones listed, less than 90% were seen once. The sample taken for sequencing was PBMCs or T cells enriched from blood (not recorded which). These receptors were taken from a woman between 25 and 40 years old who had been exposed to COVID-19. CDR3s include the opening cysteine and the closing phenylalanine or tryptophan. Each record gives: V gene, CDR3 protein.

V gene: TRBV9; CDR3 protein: CASSVGTGDQPQHF
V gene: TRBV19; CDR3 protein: CASRRFRDRTEKLFF
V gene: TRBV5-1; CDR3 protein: CASSLTGQDYQPQHF
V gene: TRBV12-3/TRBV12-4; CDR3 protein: CASSSTSYYEQYF
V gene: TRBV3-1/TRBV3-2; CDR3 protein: CASSQDSHRDTQYF
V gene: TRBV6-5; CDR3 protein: CASRPPTGVNQPQHF
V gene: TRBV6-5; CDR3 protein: CASSGGNTIYF
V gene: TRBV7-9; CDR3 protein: CASSLGQVNNEQFF
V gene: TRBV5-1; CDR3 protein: CASSLDGTGGHEQYF
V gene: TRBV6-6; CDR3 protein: CASSLRGGQPQHF
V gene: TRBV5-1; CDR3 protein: CASSPGGGGYTF
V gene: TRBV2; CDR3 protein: CASSVFRGNGTRGNTIYF
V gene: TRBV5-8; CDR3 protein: CASSLSLRGSPLHF
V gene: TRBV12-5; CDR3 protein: CASGPRTQPERDGTDTQYF
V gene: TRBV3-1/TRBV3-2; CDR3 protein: CASSQDRGGEQYF
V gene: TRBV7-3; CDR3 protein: CASSLKPRGAMSTDTQYF
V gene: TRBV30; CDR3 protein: CAWSVLASGGGDTQYF
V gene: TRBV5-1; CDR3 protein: CASTLGGPSNYGYTF
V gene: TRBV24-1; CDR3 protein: CATSDPGQGYTGELFF
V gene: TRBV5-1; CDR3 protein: CASSLGQTGNTEAFF
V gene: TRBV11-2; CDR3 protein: CASSERGKWNTEAFF
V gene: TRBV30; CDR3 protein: CACNFRDRNTGELFF
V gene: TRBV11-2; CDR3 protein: CASSFQGGGANEKLFF
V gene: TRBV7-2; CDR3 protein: CASSSFQGNEQYF
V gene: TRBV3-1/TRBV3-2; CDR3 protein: CASSQVGTSGFSTDTQYF
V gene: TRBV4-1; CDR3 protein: CASSQEAGPGAYNEQFF
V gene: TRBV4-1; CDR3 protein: CASSQEHRDWPQHF
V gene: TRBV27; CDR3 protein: CASSIIFTGNQPQHF
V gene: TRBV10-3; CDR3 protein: CAITSDRSGANVLTF
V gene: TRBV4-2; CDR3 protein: CASSRDGGSGELFF
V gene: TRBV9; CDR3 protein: CASSPSGGAGDTQYF
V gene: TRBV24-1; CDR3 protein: CATSDYPGQGNTGELFF
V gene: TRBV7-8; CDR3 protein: CASSLAFAAGNTIYF
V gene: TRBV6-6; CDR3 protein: CASRRGGESPLHF
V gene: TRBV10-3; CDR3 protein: CAITAGMDEPQHF
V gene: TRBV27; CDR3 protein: CASSLQVVTGRYEQYF
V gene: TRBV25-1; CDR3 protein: CASSEAGRGWDTDTQYF
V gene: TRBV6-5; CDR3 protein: CASRYSEENTEAFF
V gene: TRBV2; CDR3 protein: CASSVRVGGYTF
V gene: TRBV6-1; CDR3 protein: CASSEGNYYGYTF
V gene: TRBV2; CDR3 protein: CARILTGGGYTF
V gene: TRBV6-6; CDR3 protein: CASSRQGLADEQYF
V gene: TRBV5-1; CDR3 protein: CASSPRTGGVNTEAFF
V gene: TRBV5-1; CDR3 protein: CASSLRQANYGYTF
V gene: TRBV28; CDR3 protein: CASSSGLAGIIAKNIQYF
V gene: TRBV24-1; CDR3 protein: CATATGNQPQHF
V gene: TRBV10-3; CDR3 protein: CAIIPDITGNTIYF
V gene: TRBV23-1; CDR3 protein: CASPRTFSKCYEQYF
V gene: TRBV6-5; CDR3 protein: CASSYDRGGSPLHF
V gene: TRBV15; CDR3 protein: CATSRRYSNYGYTF
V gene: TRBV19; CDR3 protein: CASSIRWAGDTEAFF
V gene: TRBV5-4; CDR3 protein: CASSSWTGSSYEQYF
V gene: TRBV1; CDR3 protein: CTSSPVVRKQGGCKVTDTQYF
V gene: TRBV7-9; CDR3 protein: CASSPMSADSYNEQFF